This T cell receptor beta chain was profiled in a study of T cells in Graves' hyperthyroidism and ophthalmopathy. Study-wide results and limits: A model of 13 V-J pairs discriminated ophthalmopathy from stable hyperthyroidism.

This CDR3 spans 16 amino acids. Diagnoses used clinical symptoms, serum thyroxine and TRAb, thyroid ultrasound and orbital computed tomography. The CDR3 regions of TCR beta were amplified from RNA transcripts. HTBI primers were the set used in a first-round RT-PCR of the TCR CDR3. TCRdb processed the multiplex PCR reads anew with MiXCR; each CDR3 protein has one entry. The sample lists a few hundred thousand distinct CDR3 sequences, over 20% occurring once. Concerning this clonotype itself: The target antigen is unknown. A much larger clonotype is one base distant, so this may be a read error.

This chain links TRBV12-3 or TRBV12-4 with TRBJ2-3; no definite D call. The sample was blood. The TCR comes from a woman between 45 and 60 years old with Graves' hyperthyroidism. The CDR3 loop is CASSPRSRTRTNTQYF. In DNA form, the CDR3 reads TGTGCCAGCAGTCCCCGCTCCCGAACTCGCACAAATACGCAGTATTTT.